The text below deals with one T cell receptor (beta chain). The target antigen is unknown. The data stem from a study of T-cell memory formation after mild COVID-19. As for the study in general: The study found TCR clusters largely donor specific. Study-wide results and caveats: Most CD4+ clones that shrank were in CM and EM, while CD8+ ones turned up in EMRA. CD4/CD8 balance characterized clones contracting day 15 to 85, and CD4+ skew characterized later expanders.

From 5'RACE with constant-segment primers came TCR alpha and TCR beta cDNA libraries that carried sample barcodes and UMIs. TCRdb used MiXCR to reprocess the 5' RACE reads, holding one entry per CDR3 protein. This table holds over 400,000 distinct CDR3 sequences, about 22% found once. V was pared by 6 bases and J by 4 bases, with 5 bases of the junction left unmatched. CDR3 length equals 14 residues. Sequences were obtained from PBMCs or a T cell subset sorted from them (not recorded which). The chain joins TRBV12-3 or TRBV12-4 to TRBJ1-2, with 10 positions matching TRBD1. This sequence was found in an adult woman who had mild COVID-19 (a few samples of this study predate the infection). Cell type and time point are not known. The CDR3 DNA sequence: TGTGCCAGCAGCTCGGGACAGGGGAGCTATGGCTACACCTTC. It is translated as CASSSGQGSYGYTF.